This T cell receptor (beta chain) is drawn from a study of T-cell memory formation after mild COVID-19. CDR1 SGDLS and CDR2 YYNGEE come from the germline V gene. The V gene lost 10 bases and the J gene lost 4 bases, with 20 bases spanning the gap. The length of the CDR3 is 14 residues. Via MiXCR, TCRdb re-called the 5' RACE reads, giving one row per CDR3 protein. This sample carries some 120,000 distinct CDR3 sequences, about 17% of them seen once, and the ten largest clones take 5% to 5.5%. This clonotype was seen a handful of times. The clonotype comes from a young man who had mild COVID-19 (a few samples of this study predate the infection). Cell type and time point are not known. Specimen: PBMCs or a T cell subset sorted from them (not recorded which). This chain uses TRBV9 with TRBJ1-2; no clear D gene. CDR3 residues: CAGPGREKIYGYTF. CDR3 bases: TGTGCCGGCCCGGGGAGGGAAAAGATCTATGGCTACACCTTC.